Below, one T cell receptor (beta chain) is given with its context. Its specificity is unknown. A second about 6 to 12 cycle PCR used barcoded and J-beta primers. Each cDNA molecule was tagged by a template-switch adaptor that had 12 random nucleotides. One entry per CDR3 protein results from TCRdb running MiXCR on the 5' RACE reads. This repertoire shows 710,000 or so distinct CDR3 sequences, about a fifth found once; its top ten account for around 21%. These data come from a study of blood T cells in healthy people across ages. CDR3 length equals 15 residues. Regarding the study as a whole: CMV infection status of these donors was not known. A greater number of naive CD4+ cells and higher diversity distinguished long-lived donors from aged donors.

This receptor was identified in a man aged 65-85 years in good health. Sequencing used blood. V usage is TRBV21-1 and J usage is TRBJ2-5. TRBV21-1 is a documented pseudogene. As DNA, the CDR3 is TGTGCCACCGACGGTGGTCCTGACGTCCAAGAGACCCAGTACTTC. As protein: CATDGGPDVQETQYF.